Listed here are 10 T cell receptor beta chains from one sample, sequenced in a study of identical twins. TCRdb recomputed calls from the 5' RACE reads with MiXCR, one row per CDR3 protein. This sample has some 710,000 distinct CDR3 sequences, with 5.5% to 6.5% found just once. The sample comprised naive T cells sorted from blood. Receptors originate from a man younger than 35 in good health.

The chain recombines TRBV10-2 with TRBJ2-5; 12 positions agree with TRBD2. The junction had 6 bases not matched to a gene; V was cut back by 2 bases and J by 5 bases. CDR3 length: 16 residues. CDR1 is WSHSY and CDR2 is SAAADI in the germline V gene. Written as DNA, the CDR3 is TGCGCCAGCAGTGAGGTTGGACTAGCGGGATTGGAGACCCAGTACTTC. Its translation: CASSEVGLAGLETQYF.

In its sample, this clonotype was seen a few times. The V call is TRBV5-1, the J call TRBJ2-1, with 12 positions matching TRBD2. This CDR3 is built from 16 residues. Germline CDR1 is SGHRS and CDR2 is YFSETQ. V trimming: 3 bases; J trimming: 7 bases; junction bases outside the gene matches: 8. CDR3 in DNA: TGCGCCAGCAGCTCATGGACTAGCGGGAAAGGGAATGAGCAGTTCTTC. Translation gives CASSSWTSGKGNEQFF. Full variable domain (outside the CDR3, taken from reference TRBV5-1 and TRBJ2-1): KAGVTQTPRYLIKTRGQQVTLSCSPISGHRSVSWYQQTPGQGLQFLFEYFSETQRNKGNFPGRFSGRQFSNSRSEMNVSTLELGDSALYLCASSSWTSGKGNEQFFGPGTRLTVL.

The sample holds a few counts of this clonotype. The chain's CDR3 is CASSQEFSLGYGYTF. As DNA, the CDR3 is TGTGCCAGCAGCCAAGAGTTCTCATTGGGCTATGGCTACACCTTC. V usage is TRBV4-2 and J usage is TRBJ1-2, with no clear D. The CDR3 extends over 15 amino acids. The V end lost 0 bases, the J end lost 4 bases, and 12 bases lay between the germline ends. Germline loops: CDR1 LGHNA, CDR2 YNFKEQ.

Worth noting for this clonotype: A clone one base away is much larger, so this may be a read error. The rearrangement uses TRBV9 and TRBJ2-7; D remains ambiguous. The germline V gene encodes CDR1 SGDLS and CDR2 YYNGEE. The V end was cut by 4 bases, the J end by 6 bases, with 14 bases between. The CDR3 totals 13 residues. CDR3 DNA sequence: TGTGCCAGCAGCCCAATGGTGTGGTCCGAGCAGTACTTC. It translates to CASSPMVWSEQYF.

Only a few counts were recorded for this clonotype. V and J are TRBV7-8 and TRBJ2-5; tentatively, D is TRBD1 (5 bases). The CDR3 is made up of 14 amino acids. Trimming took 2 bases from V and 4 from J, leaving 11 bases between them. Germline lookup yields CDR1 SGHVS and CDR2 FQNEAQ. This CDR3 reads CASSLYGASETQYF. CDR3 DNA sequence: TGTGCCAGCAGCTTATATGGGGCTTCAGAGACCCAGTACTTC. Full variable domain (rest looked up from reference TRBV7-8 and TRBJ2-5): GAGVSQSPRYKVAKRGQDVALRCDPISGHVSLFWYQQALGQGPEFLTYFQNEAQLDKSGLPSDRFFAERPEGSVSTLKIQRTQQEDSAVYLCASSLYGASETQYFGPGTRLLVL.

This clonotype was seen many times. The chain has TRBV29-1 and TRBJ2-1; D gene unclear. V dropped 1 base and J dropped 2 bases, with 3 bases sitting between them. The CDR3 length is 12 residues. The V gene's germline CDR1 is SQVTM and CDR2 ANQGSEA. Here the CDR3 DNA reads TGCAGCGTTGAAGTCACCTACAATGAGCAGTTCTTC. Protein: CSVEVTYNEQFF.

This clonotype was detected only a few times. The chain has TRBV29-1 and TRBJ2-5; D is perhaps TRBD2 (5 bases). CDR3 length equals 13 residues. V lost 4 bases and J lost 2, with 11 bases in between. Germline values: CDR1 SQVTM, CDR2 ANQGSEA. The CDR3 spells CSVGVARQETQYF. CDR3 sequence (DNA): TGCAGCGTTGGAGTAGCGAGGCAAGAGACCCAGTACTTC.

This clonotype turned up a few times. This chain links TRBV11-2 with TRBJ1-2, with 7 bases identical to TRBD1. Per the germline V gene, CDR1 is SGHAT and CDR2 is FQNNGV. Losses at the gene ends were 4 bases for V and 3 bases for J; bases not matched to a gene: 5. CDR3 length: 14 residues. In DNA, the CDR3 is TGTGCCAGCAGCTGGATCGGGACAGACTATGGCTACACCTTC. The encoded protein is CASSWIGTDYGYTF.

The sample holds a few counts of this clonotype. V gene TRBV2 combines with J gene TRBJ2-5; 7 bases are a match to TRBD1. The CDR3 is 13 amino acids. Germline CDR1 reads SNHLY; CDR2 reads FYNNEI. Germline trimming cut 7 bases from V and 1 base from J; bases unmatched to any gene: 3. The CDR3 sequence: CASKRDSQETQYF. CDR3 sequence (DNA): TGTGCCAGCAAGAGGGACAGCCAAGAGACCCAGTACTTC.

This clonotype appeared many times. In DNA, the CDR3 is TGCGCCAGCAGGGAAGGAAGGGGGCATCCTCGGGAGACCCAGTACTTC. This encodes CASREGRGHPRETQYF. This rearrangement joins TRBV10-2 to TRBJ2-5; 7 nucleotides line up with TRBD1. This CDR3 has 16 amino acids. With V trimmed by 6 bases and J by 5 bases, 15 bases remained unmatched. CDR1 and CDR2 (germline): WSHSY, SAAADI.